The 25 T cell receptor beta chains listed next were all sequenced from one sample in a study of T cells in Graves' hyperthyroidism and ophthalmopathy (dated by TCRdb to between 2018 and 2021). Libraries were made using multiplex PCR. The sequencer was an Illumina HiSeq 2000. TCR beta CDR3 regions were amplified from RNA transcripts. The TCR CDR3 was subjected to a first round of RT-PCR using the HTBI primer set and the Qiagen OneStep RT-PCR kit. The public reads were reanalyzed by TCRdb: fastp trimming at Q25, MiXCR alignment, in-frame beta chains only. One record per CDR3 amino acid sequence lists the most common genes and DNA. This sample holds a few hundred thousand distinct CDR3 sequences; approximately 14% were observed only once. Approximately 15% of the sample is in the top ten clones. The sequencing input was blood. Receptor source: a middle-aged woman with Graves' hyperthyroidism.

This clonotype was seen at least ten times. V and J are TRBV5-1 and TRBJ2-7; 10 bases align to TRBD1. From germline, CDR1 is SGHRS and CDR2 YFSETQ. CDR3 length equals 15 residues. Trimming removed 4 bases from V and 5 bases from J; junction bases left unmatched: 9. CDR3 protein: CASSLGQDRGDEQYF. Written as DNA, the CDR3 is TGCGCCAGCAGCCTGGGACAGGACAGGGGGGACGAGCAGTACTTC.

Comments on this clonotype: A much larger clone differs from this one at a single base, so this may be a read error. The V gene is TRBV27, the J gene TRBJ2-5; 7 bases are shared with TRBD1. Looked up from germline, CDR1 is MNHEY and CDR2 is SMNVEV (reference sequence). The CDR3 covers 13 residues. CDR3 nucleotide sequence: TGTGCCTGCAGACAGGGATTTCGGGAGACCCAGTACTTC. It is translated as CACRQGFRETQYF.

V and J are TRBV5-1 and TRBJ2-7; no reliable D call. V was pared by 4 bases and J by 6 bases, with 11 bases between. Germline lookup yields CDR1 SGHRS and CDR2 YFSETQ. The CDR3 is 12 residues long. CDR3 nucleotide sequence: TGCGCCAGCAGCCCAGAGTCCCGCGAGCAGTACTTC. This sequence encodes CASSPESREQYF. Based on the CDR3 plus reference TRBV5-1 and TRBJ2-7, the full variable domain is KAGVTQTPRYLIKTRGQQVTLSCSPISGHRSVSWYQQTPGQGLQFLFEYFSETQRNKGNFPGRFSGRQFSNSRSEMNVSTLELGDSALYLCASSPESREQYFGPGTRLTVT.

This clonotype has a handful of counts. V and J are TRBV4-1 and TRBJ1-1; D gene unclear. From germline, CDR1 is MGHRA and CDR2 YSYEKL. V lost 4 bases and J 1 base, leaving 13 bases between the germline ends. CDR3 length: 15 residues. The CDR3 protein is CASSPRDLENTEAFF. For the CDR3, the DNA is TGCGCCAGCAGCCCAAGAGATCTGGAGAACACTGAAGCTTTCTTT.

This clonotype has at least ten counts. The V gene is TRBV28, the J gene TRBJ1-5; 9 nucleotides align to TRBD1. J was trimmed by 3 bases and V by 6 bases; bases with no gene match: 24. Germline lookup yields CDR1 MDHEN and CDR2 SYDVKM. CDR3 length: 21 residues. The CDR3 nucleotides are TGTGCCAGCAGGACAGGGGGAAGCGGAGAAGCGGACCTTTTTCACAATCAGCCCCAGCATTTT. This codes for CASRTGGSGEADLFHNQPQHF.

J is TRBJ1-1 and V is TRBV15; D is unresolved. Looked up from germline, CDR1 is LNHNV and CDR2 is YYDKDF (reference sequence). Trimming cost V 8 bases and J 5 bases, with 18 bases left between them. CDR3 size: 14 residues. The CDR3 is CATSGEGGGTEAFF. DNA for the CDR3: TGTGCCACCTCCGGGGAGGGAGGAGGAACTGAAGCTTTCTTT.

The table lists this clonotype with many counts. The V gene is TRBV20-1, the J gene TRBJ2-7; 8 bases fit TRBD2. This CDR3 has 13 residues. The V segment lost 0 bases and the J segment 6 bases; nucleotides outside the gene matches: 4. Germline V gives CDR1 DFQATT, CDR2 SNEGSKA (reference sequence). CDR3 sequence: CSARDQREPEQYF. The CDR3 nucleotides read TGCAGTGCTAGAGATCAGCGGGAGCCCGAGCAGTACTTC.

A few counts support this clonotype. The rearrangement uses TRBV9 and TRBJ1-4; 8 bases line up with TRBD1. Germline CDR1 reads SGDLS; CDR2 reads YYNGEE. CDR3 length equals 15 residues. V lost 1 base to trimming and J lost 3 bases; unmatched junction nucleotides: 2. This chain's CDR3 is CASSVTGQANEKLFF. The CDR3 region has the DNA TGTGCCAGCAGCGTAACGGGACAGGCTAATGAAAAACTGTTTTTT.

V usage is TRBV9 and J usage is TRBJ2-7; D possibly corresponds to TRBD2 (7 bases). V dropped 0 bases and J dropped 5 bases, with 12 bases sitting between them. This CDR3 region has 14 residues. Germline V CDR1 and CDR2: SGDLS, YYNGEE. The CDR3, as DNA: TGTGCCAGCAGCGTAGGAGGGGGGGCTGACGAGCAGTACTTC. Its translation is CASSVGGGADEQYF.

The table lists this clonotype with a few counts. The V call is TRBV14, the J call TRBJ2-7; D ambiguous. V was cut by 3 bases and J by 2 bases, with 8 bases left in between. The CDR3 runs 13 residues. Germline V gene data show CDR1 as SGHDN and CDR2 as FVKESK. In nucleotides, the CDR3 is TGTGCCAGCAGCCACCAGGACCCCTACGAGCAGTACTTC. Translating gives CASSHQDPYEQYF.

This sequence joins TRBV29-1 and TRBJ2-7, with D perhaps given as TRBD1 or TRBD2 (5 bases each). CDR1 SQVTM and CDR2 ANQGSEA come from the germline V gene. The V gene lost 4 bases and the J gene lost 4 bases, with 14 bases spanning the gap. The CDR3 totals 13 residues. DNA for the CDR3: TGCAGCGTTGGTTGGGGGACGTGGTACGAGCAGTACTTC. The encoded protein is CSVGWGTWYEQYF.

At least ten counts were recorded for this clonotype. The chain joins TRBV27 to TRBJ1-1; D gene uncertain. Germline values: CDR1 MNHEY, CDR2 SMNVEV (reference sequence). This CDR3 is built from 16 residues. V lost 7 bases and J 5 bases, leaving 23 bases between the germline ends. For the CDR3, the DNA is TGTGCCAGCATCTCCGGCGACCTATTCGGTTGGACTGAAGCTTTCTTT. This sequence encodes CASISGDLFGWTEAFF.

As to this clonotype: A single base separates this from a much larger clone, so it may be a read error. The V call is TRBV28, the J call TRBJ1-4; 7 bases align to TRBD1. Germline V gives CDR1 MDHEN, CDR2 SYDVKM. The CDR3 totals 14 residues. CDR3 protein: CASRETGPLEKLSF. The CDR3 DNA is TGTGCCAGCAGGGAGACAGGGCCCCTTGAAAAACTGTCTTTT.

Details on this clonotype: With a much larger clone just one base away, this may be a read error. The chain carries TRBV15 and TRBJ1-2; 9 bases line up with TRBD1. This CDR3 is built from 16 residues. Germline loops: CDR1 LNHNV, CDR2 YYDKDF (reference sequence). Losses at the gene ends were 5 bases for V and 1 base for J; bases not matched to a gene: 8. The CDR3 loop is CATSAWDRENNYGYTF. The CDR3 DNA follows: TGTGCCACCAGCGCCTGGGACAGGGAAAATAACTATGGCTACACCTTC.

Remarks on this clonotype: A much larger clone is a single base away; this may be a read error. This chain links TRBV7-3 with TRBJ2-1; 14 bases fit TRBD2. CDR1 is SGHTA and CDR2 is FQGTGA in the germline V gene. The CDR3 has 19 amino acids. CDR3 nucleotide sequence: TGTGCCAGCAGCTTAGTTCCCGGGACTAGCGGGAGACTCTACAGTGAGCAGTTCTTC. Its protein is CASSLVPGTSGRLYSEQFF.

This rearrangement joins TRBV28 to TRBJ1-5; D possibly corresponds to TRBD1 (6 bases). CDR3 length: 14 amino acids. The germline gives CDR1 MDHEN, CDR2 SYDVKM. V lost 3 bases and J 5 bases, leaving 11 bases between the germline ends. CDR3 nucleotides: TGTGCCAGCAGTTTTGGGAGGGGGGATCAGCCCCAGCATTTT. It codes for CASSFGRGDQPQHF.

This clonotype was seen at least ten times. The V and J genes are TRBV4-1 and TRBJ2-5; D ambiguous. This CDR3 is built from 14 residues. V was clipped by 2 bases and J by 2 bases, with 9 bases between them. Per the germline V gene, CDR1 is MGHRA and CDR2 is YSYEKL. This CDR3 is CASSQPTEQETQYF. CDR3 nucleotide sequence: TGCGCCAGCAGCCAACCTACAGAGCAAGAGACCCAGTACTTC.

The rearrangement uses TRBV19 and TRBJ1-5; maybe TRBD1 (5 bases). Trimming stripped 3 bases from V and 2 bases from J, with 11 bases between. Germline V gives CDR1 LNHDA, CDR2 SQIVND (reference sequence). This CDR3 region has 15 residues. In DNA form, the CDR3 reads TGTGCCAGTAGTATGGGGCGGGCTGGCAATCAGCCCCAGCATTTT. Protein sequence: CASSMGRAGNQPQHF.

In this sample, this clonotype turned up many times. The genes are TRBV3-1 and TRBJ2-1, with 11 bases that match TRBD2. The junction had 7 bases not matched to a gene; V was cut back by 7 bases and J by 5 bases. The CDR3 loop spans 15 amino acids. Germline V gene data show CDR1 as LGHDT and CDR2 as YNNKEL (reference sequence). In DNA form, the CDR3 reads TGTGCCAGCAACTTAGCGGGAGGGCCGAACAATGAGCAGTTCTTC. This sequence encodes CASNLAGGPNNEQFF.

The chain employs TRBV20-1 and TRBJ1-2, with 12 bases lining up with TRBD1. Germline CDR1 DFQATT, CDR2 SNEGSKA (reference sequence). CDR3 length: 14 amino acids. J was trimmed by 4 bases and V by 6 bases; bases with no gene match: 6. The CDR3 loop is CSAGTGGTGYGYTF. The DNA of the CDR3 is TGCAGTGCCGGGACAGGGGGCACAGGCTATGGCTACACCTTC.

This clonotype was counted many times. The chain links TRBV5-1 to TRBJ2-7; 12 bases map to TRBD1. This CDR3 has 14 amino acids. V shed 4 bases, J shed 5 bases, and the junction held 4 bases outside the gene matches. Germline CDR1 SGHRS, CDR2 YFSETQ. CDR3 coding DNA: TGCGCCAGCAGCCCCGGGACAGGGGGCCACGAGCAGTACTTC. Its translation: CASSPGTGGHEQYF.

The rearrangement links TRBV4-1 to TRBJ2-3; unclear D gene. The V end was cut by 2 bases, the J end by 2 bases, with 8 bases between. This CDR3 region has 14 residues. The germline gives CDR1 MGHRA, CDR2 YSYEKL. The CDR3 protein is CASSQSAFTDTQYF. In DNA form, the CDR3 reads TGCGCCAGCAGCCAAAGTGCCTTCACAGATACGCAGTATTTT.

This clonotype was detected many times. CDR3 bases: TGTGCCAGCAGTCCTCGGAGGGACAGGGACACCGGGGAGCTGTTTTTT. It specifies CASSPRRDRDTGELFF. The V gene is TRBV12-3 or TRBV12-4, the J gene TRBJ2-2, with 9 bases fitting TRBD1. The CDR3 is made up of 16 amino acids. The ends lost 5 bases at V and 3 bases at J; junction bases unmatched: 7.

Note on this clonotype: Given a much more abundant clone one base away, this may be a read error. This chain uses TRBV13 with TRBJ2-1; TRBD2 aligns across 7 bases. Germline V gene data show CDR1 as PRHDT and CDR2 as FYEKMQ (reference sequence). Losses at the gene ends were 5 bases for V and 3 bases for J; bases not matched to a gene: 13. The CDR3 spans 17 residues. The CDR3 here is CASSGSSGGGNYNEQFF. As DNA, the CDR3 is TGTGCCAGCAGCGGGTCCTCGGGGGGTGGCAACTACAATGAGCAGTTCTTC.

In this sample, this clonotype turned up a few times. The genes are TRBV7-9 and TRBJ1-2; D is ambiguous. Trimming stripped 5 bases from V and 8 bases from J, with 18 bases between. Germline V gene lookup returns CDR1 SEHNR and CDR2 FQNEAQ (reference sequence). This CDR3 contains 14 residues. CDR3 sequence: CASSRWTGEKGYTF. The CDR3 bases are TGTGCCAGCAGCCGATGGACGGGAGAGAAGGGCTACACCTTC.